Below are 30 T cell receptor beta chains sequenced from a single sample in a study of blood T cell repertoires in COVID-19. The data were produced by immunoSEQ multiplex PCR, yet TCRdb's version contains in-frame clones alone and is incomplete. Among about 70,000 clones listed, approximately 80% were seen once. Source material: peripheral blood. The receptors were sampled from a man aged 30 to 39 with COVID-19, enrolled during active disease.

This clone came up a few times. This chain links TRBV7-9 with TRBJ1-4; a weak D match, TRBD1 (5 bases). This CDR3 contains 13 residues. CDR1 and CDR2 from the germline V gene are SEHNR and FQNEAQ (reference sequence). V was cut by 1 base and J by 8 bases, with 8 bases left in between. The CDR3 region has the DNA TGTGCCAGCAGCTTAGGGGCAGGGGAAAAACTGTTTTTT. Residues: CASSLGAGEKLFF.

The rearrangement joins TRBV19 to TRBJ1-5; tentative D call: TRBD1 (5 bases). Germline V gene data show CDR1 as LNHDA and CDR2 as SQIVND (reference sequence). The length of the CDR3 is 15 residues. Trimming shortened V by 3 bases and J by 2 bases, and 11 bases separated the two germline ends. The CDR3 DNA sequence: TGTGCCAGTAGTATTTCCGGGGGAGGCAATCAGCCCCAGCATTTT. It encodes CASSISGGGNQPQHF. Full variable domain (missing parts from reference TRBV19 and TRBJ1-5): DGGITQSPKYLFRKEGQNVTLSCEQNLNHDAMYWYRQDPGQGLRLIYYSQIVNDFQKGDIAEGYSVSREKKESFPLTVTSAQKNPTAFYLCASSISGGGNQPQHFGDGTRLSIL.

The V call is TRBV6-5, the J call TRBJ1-5, with D maybe TRBD1 (6 bases). The CDR3 consists of 14 residues. V was clipped by 7 bases and J by 3 bases, with 13 bases between them. CDR1 is MNHEY and CDR2 is SVGAGI in the germline V gene. The CDR3 region is CASTLGQFNQPQHF. CDR3 in DNA: TGTGCCAGCACTTTAGGACAGTTCAATCAGCCCCAGCATTTT.

This chain connects TRBV19 to TRBJ1-2; 9 bases are a match to TRBD1. The V and J ends lost 3 bases and 6 bases, in that order; junction bases with no gene match: 2. The CDR3 consists of 13 residues. The germline gives CDR1 LNHDA, CDR2 SQIVND (reference sequence). The CDR3 DNA sequence: TGTGCCAGTAGTATTGACAGGGGGAATGGCTACACCTTC. Protein product: CASSIDRGNGYTF. The variable domain in full, completed from reference TRBV19 and TRBJ1-2, reads DGGITQSPKYLFRKEGQNVTLSCEQNLNHDAMYWYRQDPGQGLRLIYYSQIVNDFQKGDIAEGYSVSREKKESFPLTVTSAQKNPTAFYLCASSIDRGNGYTFGSGTRLTVV.

The chain joins TRBV19 to TRBJ2-1; 9 nucleotides agree with TRBD2. CDR3 size: 15 residues. Per the germline V gene, CDR1 is LNHDA and CDR2 is SQIVND (reference sequence). The ends lost 6 bases at V and 3 bases at J; junction bases unmatched: 6. CDR3 in DNA: TGTGCCAGTAGCCTGAGCGGGGGGAACTACAATGAGCAGTTCTTC. This sequence encodes CASSLSGGNYNEQFF.

The CDR3 nucleotides read TGCGCCAGCAGAAACACAGGGGACTATGGCTACACCTTC. It translates to CASRNTGDYGYTF. V and J are TRBV5-1 and TRBJ1-2; 7 bases match TRBD1. CDR1 is SGHRS, CDR2 YFSETQ, per germline. There are 13 residues in the CDR3. The V segment lost 5 bases and the J segment 3 bases; nucleotides outside the gene matches: 4.

This chain uses TRBV28 with TRBJ1-2; 7 bases are shared with TRBD1. The CDR3 is made up of 13 amino acids. V was pared by 11 bases and J by 4 bases, with 10 bases of the junction left unmatched. Per germline, CDR1 MDHEN and CDR2 SYDVKM. CDR3 sequence reads: CAGAKRDSYGYTF. In nucleotides, the CDR3 is TGTGCCGGGGCTAAACGGGACAGCTATGGCTACACCTTC.

V usage is TRBV28 and J usage is TRBJ2-2, with TRBD2 matching 14 bases. CDR1 is MDHEN and CDR2 is SYDVKM in the germline V gene. The CDR3 covers 16 residues. Trimming cost V 5 bases and J 5 bases; bases outside gene matches: 4. The DNA for the CDR3 is TGTGCCAGCAGTCAAGGGACTAGCGGGAGTACCGGGGAGCTGTTTTTT. Translation: CASSQGTSGSTGELFF. Based on the CDR3 plus reference TRBV28 and TRBJ2-2, the full variable domain is DVKVTQSSRYLVKRTGEKVFLECVQDMDHENMFWYRQDPGLGLRLIYFSYDVKMKEKGDIPEGYSVSREKKERFSLILESASTNQTSMYLCASSQGTSGSTGELFFGEGSRLTVL.

The rearrangement uses TRBV19 and TRBJ1-1; 7 nucleotides agree with TRBD1. V lost 5 bases, J lost 4 bases, and 4 bases stayed unmatched. Germline loops: CDR1 LNHDA, CDR2 SQIVND (reference sequence). There are 13 residues in the CDR3. As DNA, the CDR3 is TGTGCCAGTAGTCGACAGGGCCTCACTGAAGCTTTCTTT. This sequence encodes CASSRQGLTEAFF.

The chain employs TRBV19 and TRBJ1-1; D is perhaps TRBD1 (6 bases). V was trimmed by 3 bases and J by 0 bases, leaving 8 bases between them. This CDR3 has 14 residues. Germline V gives CDR1 LNHDA, CDR2 SQIVND (reference sequence). Here the CDR3 reads CASSIRTVNTEAFF. The CDR3 region has the DNA TGTGCCAGTAGTATCCGGACAGTGAACACTGAAGCTTTCTTT.

This sequence joins TRBV29-1 and TRBJ2-5; a weak D match, TRBD2 (5 bases). V was shortened by 5 bases and J by 5 bases, with 6 bases between the two germline ends. Germline V gives CDR1 SQVTM, CDR2 ANQGSEA. The CDR3 runs to 10 residues. DNA for the CDR3: TGCAGCGTTCGGGGTGAGACCCAGTACTTC. Encoded protein: CSVRGETQYF.

The V and J genes are TRBV18 and TRBJ2-2; D is perhaps TRBD1 (6 bases). Germline V gives CDR1 KGHSH, CDR2 LQKENI. The CDR3 has 17 residues. The V gene lost 3 bases and the J gene lost 0 bases, with 14 bases spanning the gap. The CDR3 protein is CASSPKYRVPNTGELFF. The CDR3 region has the DNA TGTGCCAGCTCACCGAAGTACAGGGTTCCGAACACCGGGGAGCTGTTTTTT.

The rearrangement links TRBV28 to TRBJ2-6; D remains unclear. This CDR3 is 15 amino acids long. The germline V and J ends were trimmed by 2 bases and 0 bases, with 5 bases remaining between them. Germline CDR1 is MDHEN and CDR2 is SYDVKM. The CDR3 DNA reads TGTGCCAGCAGTTTAGCGAGCTCTGGGGCCAACGTCCTGACTTTC. This gives the protein CASSLASSGANVLTF.

Comments on this clone: Within the sample, other DNA sequences also encode this same CDR3. This chain links TRBV2 with TRBJ2-7; 9 nucleotides agree with TRBD1. Germline V CDR1 and CDR2: SNHLY, FYNNEI. This CDR3 is 12 amino acids long. The V segment lost 6 bases and the J segment 4 bases; nucleotides outside the gene matches: 1. The CDR3 region has the DNA TGTGCCAGCAGGGACAGGGGATACGAGCAGTACTTC. This encodes CASRDRGYEQYF. The full variable domain, rest sourced from reference TRBV2 and TRBJ2-7, is EPEVTQTPSHQVTQMGQEVILRCVPISNHLYFYWYRQILGQKVEFLVSFYNNEISEKSEIFDDQFSVERPDGSNFTLKIRSTKLEDSAMYFCASRDRGYEQYFGPGTRLTVT.

The rearrangement uses TRBV3-1 (or the pseudogene TRBV3-2) and TRBJ2-3; 8 nucleotides match TRBD2. Trimming cost V 1 base and J 2 bases; bases outside gene matches: 5. The V gene's germline CDR1 is LGHDT and CDR2 YNNKEL (reference sequence). This CDR3 region has 16 residues. CDR3 DNA sequence: TGTGCCAGCAGCCAAGTCCCGGGAGGGGTCACAGATACGCAGTATTTT. Translation gives CASSQVPGGVTDTQYF.

The chain links TRBV28 to TRBJ1-2; 9 nucleotides line up with TRBD1. The CDR3 has 15 residues. The junction had 15 bases not matched to a gene; V was cut back by 8 bases and J by 8 bases. Germline V gene data show CDR1 as MDHEN and CDR2 as SYDVKM. CDR3 sequence reads: CASRRGQGSSGGYTF. The CDR3 DNA is TGTGCCAGCCGGCGTGGACAGGGGTCGTCGGGAGGCTACACCTTC.

The chain employs TRBV7-9 and TRBJ1-6; D not resolved. Germline V gives CDR1 SEHNR, CDR2 FQNEAQ (reference sequence). V lost 8 bases and J lost 8, with 10 bases in between. The CDR3 has 12 amino acids. Written as DNA, the CDR3 is TGTGCCAGCGGCGCCGGGGATTCACCCCTCCACTTT. It yields the protein CASGAGDSPLHF.

This chain connects TRBV14 to TRBJ2-2; possible D gene TRBD1, 5 bases. The CDR3 runs 18 residues. The germline V and J ends were trimmed by 7 bases and 0 bases, with 21 bases remaining between them. Germline lookup yields CDR1 SGHDN and CDR2 FVKESK. Written as DNA, the CDR3 is TGTGCCAGCATCCCCATAAAAGAGTGGACAACGAACACCGGGGAGCTGTTTTTT. Amino acids: CASIPIKEWTTNTGELFF. Supplemented by reference TRBV14 and TRBJ2-2, the full variable domain reads EAGVTQFPSHSVIEKGQTVTLRCDPISGHDNLYWYRRVMGKEIKFLLHFVKESKQDESGMPNNRFLAERTGGTYSTLKVQPAELEDSGVYFCASIPIKEWTTNTGELFFGEGSRLTVL.

This chain joins TRBV9 and TRBJ1-6; TRBD1 might be the D (5 bases). Per the germline V gene, CDR1 is SGDLS and CDR2 is YYNGEE. The CDR3 is made up of 16 amino acids. V was trimmed by 4 bases and J by 6 bases, leaving 17 bases between them. DNA for the CDR3: TGTGCCAGCAGCACCTTCAGGCAGGGAGGTAATTCACCCCTCCACTTT. Amino acid sequence: CASSTFRQGGNSPLHF.

The chain combines TRBV19 with TRBJ1-3; D gene uncertain. Germline CDR1 is LNHDA and CDR2 is SQIVND (reference sequence). Trimming cost V 2 bases and J 1 base, with 6 bases left between them. CDR3 length equals 14 residues. This chain's CDR3 is CASSISGSGNTIYF. CDR3 DNA sequence: TGTGCCAGTAGTATATCGGGTTCTGGAAACACCATATATTTT.

The rearrangement uses TRBV28 and TRBJ1-3; TRBD1 is a possible D gene (6 bases). Per the germline V gene, CDR1 is MDHEN and CDR2 is SYDVKM. The CDR3 spans 14 residues. V was cut by 7 bases and J by 4 bases, with 14 bases left in between. The CDR3 DNA follows: TGTGCCAGCACAAGGCCAGGGGACGGAAACACCATATATTTT. Translation: CASTRPGDGNTIYF. Full variable domain (rest looked up from reference TRBV28 and TRBJ1-3): DVKVTQSSRYLVKRTGEKVFLECVQDMDHENMFWYRQDPGLGLRLIYFSYDVKMKEKGDIPEGYSVSREKKERFSLILESASTNQTSMYLCASTRPGDGNTIYFGEGSWLTVV.

This clone was picked up one time. The rearrangement joins TRBV10-3 to TRBJ1-2; D remains ambiguous. With 8 bases removed from V and 4 bases from J, the gap between germline ends came to 20 bases. Germline V CDR1 and CDR2: ENHRY, SYGVKD. This CDR3 is 15 amino acids long. The CDR3, as DNA: TGTGCCATCTCTCCAAGTGTAGGCGGCTCCTATGGCTACACCTTC. Protein: CAISPSVGGSYGYTF.

V gene TRBV4-2 combines with J gene TRBJ2-1; D possibly corresponds to TRBD2 (6 bases). The germline V and J ends were trimmed by 2 bases and 0 bases, with 11 bases remaining between them. Looked up from germline, CDR1 is LGHNA and CDR2 is YNFKEQ. The CDR3 is 16 amino acids. In nucleotides, the CDR3 is TGTGCCAGCAGCCAACTCGGGAGCAGCTCCTACAATGAGCAGTTCTTC. Translation: CASSQLGSSSYNEQFF.

This clone is a singleton in its sample. The rearrangement joins TRBV30 to TRBJ2-3; D not certain. Trimming shortened V by 4 bases and J by 5 bases, and 19 bases separated the two germline ends. Germline CDR1 and CDR2: GTSNPN and SVGIG (reference sequence). The CDR3 covers 15 residues. The CDR3 sequence: CAWIKPPNSQDTQYF. As DNA, the CDR3 is TGTGCCTGGATAAAGCCGCCGAACAGCCAAGATACGCAGTATTTT. Full variable domain (missing parts from reference TRBV30 and TRBJ2-3): SQTIHQWPATLVQPVGSPLSLECTVEGTSNPNLYWYRQAAGRGLQLLFYSVGIGQISSEVPQNLSASRPQDRQFILSSKKLLLSDSGFYLCAWIKPPNSQDTQYFGPGTRLTVL.

This clone was seen a handful of times. The V and J genes are TRBV6-6 and TRBJ2-1; no clear D gene. Trimming took off 6 bases at V and 0 bases at J, with 12 bases between the two ends. Germline CDR1 is MNHNY and CDR2 is SVGAGI (reference sequence). This CDR3 comprises 15 residues. Here the CDR3 DNA reads TGTGCCAGCAGCAAAGACACCTCCTCCTACAATGAGCAGTTCTTC. Translated, it gives CASSKDTSSYNEQFF.

This chain uses TRBV19 with TRBJ2-1; 9 bases agree with TRBD2. Germline V gives CDR1 LNHDA, CDR2 SQIVND (reference sequence). V lost 4 bases and J lost 5; bases outside the gene matches: 6. The CDR3 runs to 15 residues. For the CDR3, the DNA is TGTGCCAGTAGTAGGGCGGGAGGGAACCACAATGAGCAGTTCTTC. This translates into CASSRAGGNHNEQFF.

V is TRBV5-6 and J is TRBJ2-3, with 14 bases matching TRBD2. Looked up from germline, CDR1 is SGHDT and CDR2 is YYEEEE. CDR3 length equals 18 residues. With V trimmed by 2 bases and J by 6 bases, 11 bases remained unmatched. CDR3 DNA: TGTGCCAGCAGCTTACCGATGGGACTAGCGGGAGACGGGGATACGCAGTATTTT. Amino acid sequence: CASSLPMGLAGDGDTQYF.

This clone was observed once. The gene calls are TRBV11-2 and TRBJ2-1; D unresolved. The V and J ends lost 2 bases and 3 bases respectively, with 11 bases between them. The CDR3 totals 15 residues. The germline V gene has CDR1 SGHAT and CDR2 FQNNGV. DNA of the CDR3: TGTGCCAGCAGCTTATCCGGCGGAAACTACAATGAGCAGTTCTTC. Translation gives CASSLSGGNYNEQFF.

The chain recombines TRBV2 with TRBJ1-5; D not certain. Germline V gives CDR1 SNHLY, CDR2 FYNNEI. The CDR3 has 13 residues. Trimming left V 3 bases short and J 7 bases short, with 10 bases between. The chain's CDR3 is CASSEAPRQPQHF. The CDR3 coding sequence is TGTGCCAGCAGTGAGGCCCCCAGACAGCCCCAGCATTTT. Combining the CDR3 with reference TRBV2 and TRBJ1-5 gives the whole variable domain EPEVTQTPSHQVTQMGQEVILRCVPISNHLYFYWYRQILGQKVEFLVSFYNNEISEKSEIFDDQFSVERPDGSNFTLKIRSTKLEDSAMYFCASSEAPRQPQHFGDGTRLSIL.

The J gene is TRBJ2-1, the V gene TRBV4-1; 10 bases fit TRBD2. The J segment lost 9 bases and the V segment lost 2 bases, leaving 7 bases of the junction unmatched. Germline V gene data show CDR1 as MGHRA and CDR2 as YSYEKL. The CDR3 totals 15 residues. The CDR3 region has the DNA TGCGCCAGCAGCCAAAGGGCTAGCGGGAGCGGTGAGCAGTTCTTC. It translates to CASSQRASGSGEQFF.